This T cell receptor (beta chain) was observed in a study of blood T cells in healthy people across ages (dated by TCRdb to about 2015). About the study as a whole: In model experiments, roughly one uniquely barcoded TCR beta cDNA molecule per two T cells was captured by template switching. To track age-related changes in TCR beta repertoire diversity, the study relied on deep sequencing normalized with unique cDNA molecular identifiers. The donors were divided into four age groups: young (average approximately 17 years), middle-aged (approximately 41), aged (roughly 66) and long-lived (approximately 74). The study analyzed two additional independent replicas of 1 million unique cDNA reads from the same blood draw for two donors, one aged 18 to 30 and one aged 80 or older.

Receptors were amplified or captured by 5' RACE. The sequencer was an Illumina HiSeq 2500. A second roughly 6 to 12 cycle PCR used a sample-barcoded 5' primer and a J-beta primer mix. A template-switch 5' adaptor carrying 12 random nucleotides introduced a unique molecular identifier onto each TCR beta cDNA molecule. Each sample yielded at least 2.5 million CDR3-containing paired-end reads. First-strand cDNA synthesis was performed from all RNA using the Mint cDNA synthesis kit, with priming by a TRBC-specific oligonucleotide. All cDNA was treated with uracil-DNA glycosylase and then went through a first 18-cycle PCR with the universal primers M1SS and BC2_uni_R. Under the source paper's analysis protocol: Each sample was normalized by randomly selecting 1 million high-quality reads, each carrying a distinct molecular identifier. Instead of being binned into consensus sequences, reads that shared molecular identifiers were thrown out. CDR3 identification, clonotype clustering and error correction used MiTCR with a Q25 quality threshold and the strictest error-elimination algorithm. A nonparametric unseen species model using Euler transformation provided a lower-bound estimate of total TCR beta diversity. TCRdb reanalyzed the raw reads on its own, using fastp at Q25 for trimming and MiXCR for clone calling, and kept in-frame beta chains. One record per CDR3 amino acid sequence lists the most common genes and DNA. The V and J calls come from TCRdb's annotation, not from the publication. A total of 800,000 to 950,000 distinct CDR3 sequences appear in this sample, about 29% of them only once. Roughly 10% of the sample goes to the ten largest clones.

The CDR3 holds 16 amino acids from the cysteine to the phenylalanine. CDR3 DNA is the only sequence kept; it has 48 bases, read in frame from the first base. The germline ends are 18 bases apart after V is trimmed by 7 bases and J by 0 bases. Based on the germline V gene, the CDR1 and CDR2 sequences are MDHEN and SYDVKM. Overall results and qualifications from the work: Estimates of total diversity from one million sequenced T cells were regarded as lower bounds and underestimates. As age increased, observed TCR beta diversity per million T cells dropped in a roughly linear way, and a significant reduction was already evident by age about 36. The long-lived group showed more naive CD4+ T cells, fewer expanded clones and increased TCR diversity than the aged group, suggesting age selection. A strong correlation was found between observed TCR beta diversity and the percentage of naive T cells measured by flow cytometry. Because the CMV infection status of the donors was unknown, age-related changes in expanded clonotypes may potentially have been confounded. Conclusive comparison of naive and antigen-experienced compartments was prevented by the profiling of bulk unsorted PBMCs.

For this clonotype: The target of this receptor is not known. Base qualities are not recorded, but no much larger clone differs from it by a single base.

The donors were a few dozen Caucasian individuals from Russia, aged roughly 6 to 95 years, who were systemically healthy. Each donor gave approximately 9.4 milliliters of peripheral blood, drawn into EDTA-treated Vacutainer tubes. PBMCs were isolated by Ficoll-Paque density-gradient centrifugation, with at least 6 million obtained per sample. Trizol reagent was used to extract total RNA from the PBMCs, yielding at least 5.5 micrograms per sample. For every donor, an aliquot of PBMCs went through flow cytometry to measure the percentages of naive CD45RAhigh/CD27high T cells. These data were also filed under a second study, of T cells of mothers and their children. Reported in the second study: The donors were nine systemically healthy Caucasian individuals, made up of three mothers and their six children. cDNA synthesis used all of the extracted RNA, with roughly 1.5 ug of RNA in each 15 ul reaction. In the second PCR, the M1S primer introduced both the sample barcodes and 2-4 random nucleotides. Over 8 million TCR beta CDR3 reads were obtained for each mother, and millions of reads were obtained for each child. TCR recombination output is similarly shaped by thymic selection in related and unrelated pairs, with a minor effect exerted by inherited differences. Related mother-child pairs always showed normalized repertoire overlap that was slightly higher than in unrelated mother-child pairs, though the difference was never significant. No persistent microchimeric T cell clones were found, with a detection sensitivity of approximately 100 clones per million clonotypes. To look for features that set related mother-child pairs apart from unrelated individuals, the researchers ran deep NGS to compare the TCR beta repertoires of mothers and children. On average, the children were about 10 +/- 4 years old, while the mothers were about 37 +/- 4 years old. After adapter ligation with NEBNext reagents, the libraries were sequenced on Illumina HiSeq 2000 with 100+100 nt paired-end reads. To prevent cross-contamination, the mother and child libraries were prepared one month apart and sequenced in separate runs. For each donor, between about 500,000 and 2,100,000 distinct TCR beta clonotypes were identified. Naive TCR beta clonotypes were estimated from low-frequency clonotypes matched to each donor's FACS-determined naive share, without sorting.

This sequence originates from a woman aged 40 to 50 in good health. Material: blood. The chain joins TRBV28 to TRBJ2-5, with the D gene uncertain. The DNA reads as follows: TGTGCCAGCAACCCACGATCTCAGCAGTACCAAGAGACCCAGTACTTC. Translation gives CASNPRSQQYQETQYF.